This passage covers 14 T cell receptor beta chains from one sample sequenced in a study of T cell responses to AZD1222 COVID-19 vaccine. The data were produced by immunoSEQ multiplex PCR, yet TCRdb's version contains in-frame clones alone and is incomplete. The data show just over 95,000 clones, about 88% seen once. This sample comprised peripheral blood, obtained on day 0 of AZD1222 vaccination. These receptors all come from an adult in good health.

Written as DNA, the CDR3 is TGCGCCAGCAGCTTGGCCTTCTGGACAGGGGGCTCTGGGGCCAACGTCCTGACTTTC. It yields the protein CASSLAFWTGGSGANVLTF. This chain uses TRBV5-1 with TRBJ2-6; 10 nucleotides match TRBD1. This CDR3 contains 19 residues. CDR1 SGHRS and CDR2 YFSETQ come from the germline V gene. J lost 0 bases, V lost 0 bases, and 6 bases had no gene match.

This clone was found once. The chain employs TRBV27 and TRBJ2-6; D not resolved. The germline V gene encodes CDR1 MNHEY and CDR2 SMNVEV (reference sequence). Trimming left V 10 bases short and J 0 bases short, with 7 bases between. This CDR3 is 13 amino acids long. The CDR3 here is CATRRSGANVLTF. CDR3 nucleotides: TGTGCCACTCGGCGCTCTGGGGCCAACGTCCTGACTTTC.

The table lists this clone with a few counts. The identical CDR3 is also encoded by other nucleotide sequences in the sample. The chain couples TRBV5-1 to TRBJ2-3; D gene uncertain. With 0 bases removed from V and 4 bases from J, the gap between germline ends came to 3 bases. CDR1 and CDR2 (germline): SGHRS, YFSETQ. CDR3 length: 12 residues. CDR3 protein: CASSLGADTQYF. CDR3 coding DNA: TGCGCCAGCAGCTTGGGGGCAGATACGCAGTATTTT.

This rearrangement joins TRBV28 to TRBJ1-1; D gene uncertain. Between the trimmed V and J ends, which lost 10 bases and 1 base, there was a span of 1 base. Germline-derived CDR1 and CDR2 are MDHEN and SYDVKM. This CDR3 is built from 9 residues. The CDR3 protein is CAKNTEAFF. For the CDR3, the DNA is TGTGCCAAGAACACTGAAGCTTTCTTT.

The rearrangement links TRBV4-2 to TRBJ1-1, with unresolved D. Trimming took off 0 bases at V and 1 base at J, with 3 bases between the two ends. Germline loops: CDR1 LGHNA, CDR2 YNFKEQ. The CDR3 has 13 residues. The CDR3 here is CASSQDRNTEAFF. CDR3 nucleotides: TGTGCCAGCAGCCAAGATAGGAACACTGAAGCTTTCTTT.

V gene TRBV11-2 combines with J gene TRBJ2-3; 10 bases align to TRBD1. This CDR3 spans 16 amino acids. Germline CDR1 reads SGHAT; CDR2 reads FQNNGV. V shed 6 bases, J shed 1 base, and the junction held 7 bases outside the gene matches. CDR3 amino acids: CASRLSGTGGTDTQYF. CDR3 coding DNA: TGTGCCAGCAGGCTGTCCGGGACAGGGGGCACAGATACGCAGTATTTT. Filled out from reference TRBV11-2 and TRBJ2-3, the complete variable domain reads EAGVAQSPRYKIIEKRQSVAFWCNPISGHATLYWYQQILGQGPKLLIQFQNNGVVDDSQLPKDRFSAERLKGVDSTLKIQPAKLEDSAVYLCASRLSGTGGTDTQYFGPGTRLTVL.

The chain combines TRBV5-1 with TRBJ1-1, with a tentative D call TRBD1 (5 bases). The CDR3 has 14 amino acids. Germline V gene sequence: CDR1 SGHRS, CDR2 YFSETQ. The germline V and J ends were trimmed by 4 bases and 6 bases, with 16 bases remaining between them. The DNA for the CDR3 is TGCGCCAGCAGCCCAAAGGGGCACACAGCTGAAGCTTTCTTT. Its protein is CASSPKGHTAEAFF.

The chain joins TRBV30 to TRBJ2-1; 9 bases map to TRBD1. The junction had 6 bases not matched to a gene; V was cut back by 4 bases and J by 8 bases. Germline loops: CDR1 GTSNPN, CDR2 SVGIG (reference sequence). This CDR3 spans 13 amino acids. CDR3 loop: CAWTGTGTYEQFF. CDR3 sequence (DNA): TGTGCCTGGACCGGGACAGGGACCTATGAGCAGTTCTTC.

V usage is TRBV7-9 and J usage is TRBJ1-2, with 9 bases aligning to TRBD1. V lost 3 bases and J lost 5; bases outside the gene matches: 4. The CDR3 totals 14 residues. Per the germline V gene, CDR1 is SEHNR and CDR2 is FQNEAQ (reference sequence). CDR3 region: CASSFPGTGYGYTF. CDR3 sequence (DNA): TGTGCCAGCAGCTTTCCCGGGACAGGGTATGGCTACACCTTC.

The chain joins TRBV9 to TRBJ1-2, with D unresolved. CDR1 and CDR2 (germline): SGDLS, YYNGEE. CDR3 length equals 14 residues. V was pared by 0 bases and J by 0 bases, with 6 bases between. The DNA for the CDR3 is TGTGCCAGCAGCGTAGGGGCGTCTAACTATGGCTACACCTTC. This sequence encodes CASSVGASNYGYTF.

The rearrangement uses TRBV21-1 and TRBJ1-5; the listed D gene, TRBD1, was not tested against the DNA. TRBV21-1 is a pseudogene segment. The CDR3 sequence is 19 residues long. DNA of the CDR3: TGTGCCAGCAGCAATTCCTGGACAGTCAAACCCTGGTGCAATCAGCCCCAGCATTTT. As protein: CASSNSWTVKPWCNQPQHF.

This clone was observed a few times. J is TRBJ1-3 and V is TRBV25-1; no definite D call. The V end was cut by 2 bases, the J end by 7 bases, with 9 bases between. This CDR3 has 13 amino acids. Germline lookup yields CDR1 MGHDK and CDR2 SYGVNS. This chain's CDR3 is CASSEGDANTIYF. The CDR3 DNA follows: TGTGCCAGCAGTGAAGGCGACGCTAACACCATATATTTT.

V and J are TRBV18 and TRBJ1-2, with D maybe TRBD1 (6 bases). V was trimmed by 6 bases and J by 3 bases, leaving 14 bases between them. Germline V gene data show CDR1 as KGHSH and CDR2 as LQKENI. CDR3 length: 14 amino acids. The CDR3 region has the DNA TGTGCCAGCTCCGCCCAGGGGCTAGACTATGGCTACACCTTC. Its protein is CASSAQGLDYGYTF.

The genes are TRBV4-3 and TRBJ2-7, with D possibly matching TRBD2 (7 bases). Germline assignment: CDR1 LGHNA and CDR2 YSLEER. The CDR3 totals 16 residues. V lost 0 bases and J 5 bases, leaving 17 bases between the germline ends. The CDR3, as DNA: TGCGCCAGCAGCCAAGATTTGAGGGGGGGCTGGGACGAGCAGTACTTC. Residues: CASSQDLRGGWDEQYF.